A single sample is the source of the 23 T cell receptor beta chains below, sequenced in a study of cytomegalovirus exposure and HLA in healthy donors. The PCR was carried out with 60 Vbeta primers and 13 Jbeta primers. Assay: immunoSEQ multiplex PCR; the TCRdb copy retains only in-frame clones and omits some. The sample has 100,000 to 150,000 clones; 81% are singletons. Material: PBMCs. All receptors derive from a young man in good health and CMV-seronegative.

The J gene is TRBJ2-1, the V gene TRBV6-5, with 12 positions matching TRBD2. The ends lost 4 bases at V and 15 bases at J; junction bases unmatched: 13. From germline, CDR1 is MNHEY and CDR2 SVGAGI. The length of the CDR3 is 15 residues. CDR3 residues: CASSSTLAGGQAGFF. CDR3 DNA: TGTGCCAGCAGTTCTACACTAGCGGGGGGCCAGGCCGGGTTCTTC.

V usage is TRBV4-3 and J usage is TRBJ2-2; D possibly corresponds to TRBD2 (6 bases). The ends were cut back, 4 bases at V and 2 bases at J, with 23 bases in the middle. Germline CDR1 and CDR2: LGHNA and YSLEER. The length of the CDR3 is 19 residues. The CDR3 loop is CASSPTQDLLAPNTGELFF. CDR3 DNA: TGCGCCAGCAGCCCAACCCAGGACCTACTAGCCCCCAACACCGGGGAGCTGTTTTTT.

The rearrangement uses TRBV9 and TRBJ1-6; no reliable D call. This CDR3 contains 14 residues. Trimming left V 3 bases short and J 6 bases short, with 10 bases between. From germline, CDR1 is SGDLS and CDR2 YYNGEE. The CDR3 nucleotides are TGTGCCAGCAGCGCTACCCCCGGTAATTCACCCCTCCACTTT. This gives the protein CASSATPGNSPLHF.

This clone was counted only a few times. This chain connects TRBV10-2 to TRBJ1-1, with D unresolved. The ends were cut back, 1 base at V and 1 base at J, with 7 bases in the middle. The germline V gene encodes CDR1 WSHSY and CDR2 SAAADI. CDR3 size: 14 residues. This CDR3 reads CASSEWRRNTEAFF. In DNA, the CDR3 is TGCGCCAGCAGTGAGTGGAGGAGGAACACTGAAGCTTTCTTT.

This chain joins TRBV7-9 and TRBJ1-3; TRBD1 agrees at 7 bases. The CDR3 sequence is 15 residues long. V dropped 6 bases and J dropped 3; count of bases not matched to a gene: 8. From germline, CDR1 is SEHNR and CDR2 FQNEAQ (reference sequence). The CDR3 DNA reads TGTGCCAGCAGTCCAACAGGGGTAGATGGAAACACCATATATTTT. This sequence encodes CASSPTGVDGNTIYF.

This rearrangement joins TRBV7-2 to TRBJ1-2; 7 bases fit TRBD1. V lost 4 bases to trimming and J lost 3 bases; unmatched junction nucleotides: 5. The CDR3 consists of 14 residues. The V gene's germline CDR1 is SGHTA and CDR2 FQGNSA. Written as DNA, the CDR3 is TGTGCCAGCAGCTCAGCAGACAGGGACTATGGCTACACCTTC. Encoded protein: CASSSADRDYGYTF.

V gene TRBV27 combines with J gene TRBJ1-5; the D is unclear. Deletions cut 3 bases from V and 7 bases from J, with 22 bases between. CDR1 MNHEY and CDR2 SMNVEV come from the germline V gene (reference sequence). CDR3 size: 17 residues. CDR3 residues: CASSFRTGSLVQQPQHF. CDR3 in DNA: TGTGCCAGCAGTTTCCGGACTGGATCATTAGTCCAGCAGCCCCAGCATTTT.

V is TRBV5-4 and J is TRBJ2-7; 8 bases match TRBD1. The CDR3 consists of 14 residues. The germline CDR1 and CDR2 sequences are SGHNT and YYREEE (reference sequence). The junction had 7 bases not matched to a gene; V was cut back by 6 bases and J by 2 bases. The CDR3 region has the DNA TGTGCCAGCAAGGGGGACAGGACTACCTACGAGCAGTACTTC. Protein product: CASKGDRTTYEQYF.

The chain has TRBV7-2 and TRBJ2-1, with D hard to call. V lost 3 bases to trimming and J lost 9 bases, with 6 bases between them. This CDR3 has 11 residues. CDR1 is SGHTA, CDR2 FQGNSA, per germline. CDR3 loop: CASSLRGEQFF. CDR3 nucleotide sequence: TGTGCCAGCAGCTTGCGTGGTGAGCAGTTCTTC.

The rearrangement joins TRBV28 to TRBJ1-1, with a possible D match to TRBD1 (6 bases). This CDR3 spans 17 amino acids. Trimming removed 3 bases from V and 0 bases from J, with 17 bases in between. Germline V gene lookup returns CDR1 MDHEN and CDR2 SYDVKM. CDR3 in DNA: TGTGCCAGCAGTTTTTTGGGGGCGGGTACAATGAACACTGAAGCTTTCTTT. Amino acids: CASSFLGAGTMNTEAFF.

The V and J genes are TRBV5-6 and TRBJ1-3, with 8 bases identical to TRBD1. Per the germline V gene, CDR1 is SGHDT and CDR2 is YYEEEE. This CDR3 has 15 amino acids. The ends lost 4 bases at V and 4 bases at J; junction bases unmatched: 7. The CDR3 sequence: CASSTGQVYGNTIYF. CDR3 sequence (DNA): TGTGCCAGCAGCACGGGACAGGTCTACGGAAACACCATATATTTT.

The rearrangement uses TRBV12-5 and TRBJ2-3; D ambiguous. Per germline, CDR1 LGHNT and CDR2 FRNRAP. The CDR3 has 12 residues. Trimming took off 1 base at V and 10 bases at J, with 9 bases between the two ends. The CDR3 here is CASGLGPPPQYF. Written as DNA, the CDR3 is TGTGCTAGTGGTTTGGGGCCTCCTCCGCAGTATTTT.

This chain links TRBV7-8 with TRBJ2-3; 9 positions agree with TRBD2. V shed 5 bases and J 4 bases; nucleotides not matched to a gene: 4. CDR1 SGHVS and CDR2 FQNEAQ come from the germline V gene. The length of the CDR3 is 14 residues. Here the CDR3 DNA reads TGTGCCAGCAGCCTGGGACTAGCCGCAGATACGCAGTATTTT. The encoded protein is CASSLGLAADTQYF.

This clone was seen a handful of times. The rearrangement uses TRBV5-6 and TRBJ1-5; TRBD1 agrees at 9 bases. The CDR3 is made up of 14 amino acids. Losses at the gene ends were 4 bases for V and 7 bases for J; bases not matched to a gene: 6. Germline CDR1 reads SGHDT; CDR2 reads YYEEEE. The CDR3 protein is CASSGQGLHQPQHF. The CDR3 DNA sequence: TGTGCCAGCAGCGGACAGGGGCTTCACCAGCCCCAGCATTTT.

The V and J genes are TRBV7-8 and TRBJ1-1; tentatively, D is TRBD1 (5 bases). Germline CDR1 reads SGHVS; CDR2 reads FQNEAQ. The CDR3 contains 13 residues. V gave up 3 bases and J gave up 0 bases, with 5 bases separating them. The CDR3, as DNA: TGTGCCAGCAGCTTCAGGGTGAACACTGAAGCTTTCTTT. Its protein is CASSFRVNTEAFF.

This chain links TRBV10-1 with TRBJ2-3, with 9 bases identical to TRBD1. Germline V gives CDR1 WNHNN, CDR2 SYGVQD (reference sequence). The CDR3 length is 15 residues. With V trimmed by 4 bases and J by 4 bases, 6 bases remained unmatched. The CDR3 region is CASSGGTGTPDTQYF. CDR3 sequence (DNA): TGCGCCAGCAGTGGGGGGACAGGGACGCCAGATACGCAGTATTTT.

The chain has TRBV9 and TRBJ1-6, with D tentatively TRBD1 (5 bases). The CDR3 covers 16 residues. Germline loops: CDR1 SGDLS, CDR2 YYNGEE. The germline V and J ends were trimmed by 4 bases and 4 bases, with 15 bases remaining between them. The CDR3 DNA reads as TGTGCCAGCAGCCCCCTCGGCAGGGTTTATAATTCACCCCTCCACTTT. Amino acid sequence: CASSPLGRVYNSPLHF.

The chain links TRBV7-9 to TRBJ1-2; no clear D. The germline V gene encodes CDR1 SEHNR and CDR2 FQNEAQ (reference sequence). Trimming pared 1 base from V and 4 bases from J, leaving 16 bases between. This CDR3 has 16 amino acids. As DNA, the CDR3 is TGTGCCAGCAGCTTAGGGGAAGTGCTTCGGGGCTATGGCTACACCTTC. It encodes CASSLGEVLRGYGYTF.

The chain is built from TRBV7-2 and TRBJ1-2; maybe TRBD1 (6 bases). The CDR3 contains 14 residues. V gave up 5 bases and J gave up 4 bases, with 14 bases separating them. Germline-derived CDR1 and CDR2 are SGHTA and FQGNSA. The CDR3 coding sequence is TGTGCCAGCAGCCCTTTTCAGGGGTCCTATGGCTACACCTTC. Translating gives CASSPFQGSYGYTF.

This chain joins TRBV21-1 and TRBJ1-2; the D segment call TRBD1 is taken from the table without a DNA check. TRBV21-1 is shown as a pseudogene. The CDR3 spans 16 residues. The CDR3, as DNA: TGTGCCAGCAGCGGGCGCAGGGACACCCCTAACTATGGCTACACCTTC. Translating it yields CASSGRRDTPNYGYTF.

This clone was observed a few times. V gene TRBV19 combines with J gene TRBJ2-7, with D possibly being TRBD2 (6 bases). V lost 6 bases, J lost 6 bases, and 9 bases lay in between. The CDR3 is 11 amino acids. CDR1 LNHDA and CDR2 SQIVND come from the germline V gene (reference sequence). CDR3 sequence reads: CASRGGVEQYF. The CDR3 DNA follows: TGTGCCAGTAGAGGAGGGGTCGAGCAGTACTTC.

The chain joins TRBV5-6 to TRBJ2-1, with D possibly matching TRBD1 (6 bases). The germline V gene has CDR1 SGHDT and CDR2 YYEEEE. This CDR3 spans 13 amino acids. With 4 bases removed from V and 9 bases from J, the gap between germline ends came to 14 bases. The CDR3 bases are TGTGCCAGCAGCAGGGGGTCTACAATTGAGCAGTTCTTC. It translates to CASSRGSTIEQFF.

The V and J genes are TRBV18 and TRBJ2-2; D is uncertain. The V and J ends lost 0 bases and 2 bases respectively, with 13 bases between them. Germline V gives CDR1 KGHSH, CDR2 LQKENI. The CDR3 extends over 17 amino acids. In DNA form, the CDR3 reads TGTGCCAGCTCACCACCGTTTCCAACAGCAAACACCGGGGAGCTGTTTTTT. Its translation: CASSPPFPTANTGELFF.